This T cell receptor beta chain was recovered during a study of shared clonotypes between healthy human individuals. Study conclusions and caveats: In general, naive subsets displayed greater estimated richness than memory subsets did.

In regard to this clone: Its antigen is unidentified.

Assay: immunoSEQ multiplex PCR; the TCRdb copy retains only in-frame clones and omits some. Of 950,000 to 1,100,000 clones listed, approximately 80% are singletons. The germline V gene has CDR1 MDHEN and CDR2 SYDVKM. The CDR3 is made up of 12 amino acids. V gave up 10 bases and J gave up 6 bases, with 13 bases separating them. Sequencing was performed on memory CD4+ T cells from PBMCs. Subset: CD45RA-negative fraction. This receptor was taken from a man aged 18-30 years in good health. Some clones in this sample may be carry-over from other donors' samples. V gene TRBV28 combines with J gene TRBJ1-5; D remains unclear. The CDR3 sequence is CATERIVQPQHF. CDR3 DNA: TGTGCCACCGAGAGGATAGTTCAGCCCCAGCATTTT. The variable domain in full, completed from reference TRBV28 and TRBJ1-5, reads DVKVTQSSRYLVKRTGEKVFLECVQDMDHENMFWYRQDPGLGLRLIYFSYDVKMKEKGDIPEGYSVSREKKERFSLILESASTNQTSMYLCATERIVQPQHFGDGTRLSIL.